This TCR beta chain was found in a study of OX40 agonist ivuxolimab in advanced cancers. The V end was cut by 4 bases, the J end by 5 bases, with 20 bases between. Germline lookup yields CDR1 LNHDA and CDR2 SQIVND (reference sequence). This CDR3 comprises 16 residues. Some clones are missing from TCRdb's copy, which holds only in-frame ones; the method was immunoSEQ multiplex PCR. The sample records approximately 80,000 clones, around nine tenths being singletons. The chain combines TRBV19 with TRBJ1-1, with no clear D. This TCR was recovered from an adult with an advanced solid tumor such as melanoma, head and neck, liver or kidney cancer. Sequences were derived from CD4+ or CD8+ T cells sorted from blood, sampled in a trial of the OX40 agonist ivuxolimab. DNA of the CDR3: TGTGCCAGTAGTAATCCTCGGGGAAAGGGCGAAACTGAAGCTTTCTTT. This gives the protein CASSNPRGKGETEAFF.